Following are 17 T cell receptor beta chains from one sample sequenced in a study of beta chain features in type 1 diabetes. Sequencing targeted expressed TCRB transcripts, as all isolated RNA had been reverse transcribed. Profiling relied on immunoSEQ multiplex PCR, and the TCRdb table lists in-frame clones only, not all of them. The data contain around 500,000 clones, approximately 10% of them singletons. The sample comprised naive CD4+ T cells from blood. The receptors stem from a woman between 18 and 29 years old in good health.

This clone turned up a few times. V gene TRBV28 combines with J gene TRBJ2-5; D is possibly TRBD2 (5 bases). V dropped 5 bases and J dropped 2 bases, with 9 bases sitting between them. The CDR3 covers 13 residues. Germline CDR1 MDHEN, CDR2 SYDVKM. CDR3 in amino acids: CASSRTQQETQYF. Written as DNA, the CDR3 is TGTGCCAGCAGTCGGACTCAACAAGAGACCCAGTACTTC.

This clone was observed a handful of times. In DNA, the CDR3 is TGTGCCAGCCAAGGGACAGAGCTATTTTACACCTTC. Translation: CASQGTELFYTF. The chain uses TRBV6-6 and TRBJ1-2; TRBD1 agrees at 7 bases. V trimming: 8 bases; J trimming: 11 bases; junction bases outside the gene matches: 11. This CDR3 has 12 residues. Germline CDR1 MNHNY, CDR2 SVGAGI (reference sequence).

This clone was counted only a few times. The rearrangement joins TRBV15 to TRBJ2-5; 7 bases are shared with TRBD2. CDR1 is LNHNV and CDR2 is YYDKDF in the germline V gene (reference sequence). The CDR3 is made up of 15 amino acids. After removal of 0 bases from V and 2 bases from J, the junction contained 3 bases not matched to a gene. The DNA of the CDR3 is TGTGCCACCAGCAGAGAAGGGAGGGAGCAAGAGACCCAGTACTTC. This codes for CATSREGREQETQYF.

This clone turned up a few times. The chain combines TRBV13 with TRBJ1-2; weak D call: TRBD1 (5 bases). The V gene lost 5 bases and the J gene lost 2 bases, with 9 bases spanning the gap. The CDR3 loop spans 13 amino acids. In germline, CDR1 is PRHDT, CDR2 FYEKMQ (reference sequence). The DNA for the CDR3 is TGTGCCAGCAGCCCTAGGGGAAACTATGGCTACACCTTC. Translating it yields CASSPRGNYGYTF. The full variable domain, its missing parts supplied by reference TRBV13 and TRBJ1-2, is AAGVIQSPRHLIKEKRETATLKCYPIPRHDTVYWYQQGPGQDPQFLISFYEKMQSDKGSIPDRFSAQQFSDYHSELNMSSLELGDSALYFCASSPRGNYGYTFGSGTRLTVV.

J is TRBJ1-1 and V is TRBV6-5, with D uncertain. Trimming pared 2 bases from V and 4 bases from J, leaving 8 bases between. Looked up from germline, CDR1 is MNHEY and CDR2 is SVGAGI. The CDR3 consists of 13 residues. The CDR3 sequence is CASSYRFGTEAFF. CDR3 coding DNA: TGTGCCAGCAGTTACAGGTTCGGCACTGAAGCTTTCTTT.

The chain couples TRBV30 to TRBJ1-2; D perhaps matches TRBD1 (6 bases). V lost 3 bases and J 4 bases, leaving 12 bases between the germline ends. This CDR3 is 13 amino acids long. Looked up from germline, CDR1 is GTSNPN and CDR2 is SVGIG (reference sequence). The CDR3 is CAWSSGAPYGYTF. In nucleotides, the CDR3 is TGTGCCTGGAGCTCAGGGGCGCCCTATGGCTACACCTTC.

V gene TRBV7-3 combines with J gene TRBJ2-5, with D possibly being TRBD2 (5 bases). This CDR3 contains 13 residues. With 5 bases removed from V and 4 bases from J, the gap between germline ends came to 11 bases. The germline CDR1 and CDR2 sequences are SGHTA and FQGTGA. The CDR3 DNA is TGTGCCAGCAGCCCCGGACTGGGAGAGACCCAGTACTTC. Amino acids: CASSPGLGETQYF.

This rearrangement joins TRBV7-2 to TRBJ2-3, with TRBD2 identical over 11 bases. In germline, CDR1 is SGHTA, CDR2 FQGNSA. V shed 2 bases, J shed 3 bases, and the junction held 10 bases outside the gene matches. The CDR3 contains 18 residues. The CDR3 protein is CASSLIMPGLAATDTQYF. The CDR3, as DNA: TGTGCCAGCAGCTTAATCATGCCGGGACTAGCGGCAACAGATACGCAGTATTTT. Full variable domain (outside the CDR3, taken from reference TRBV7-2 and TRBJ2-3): GAGVSQSPSNKVTEKGKDVELRCDPISGHTALYWYRQSLGQGLEFLIYFQGNSAPDKSGLPSDRFSAERTGGSVSTLTIQRTQQEDSAVYLCASSLIMPGLAATDTQYFGPGTRLTVL.

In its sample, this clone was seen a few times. In nucleotides, the CDR3 is TGTGCCAGCAGTGATACTAGCGGGCGGCAGTTCTTC. Translated: CASSDTSGRQFF. The V gene is TRBV2, the J gene TRBJ2-1; 9 bases are shared with TRBD2. Germline-derived CDR1 and CDR2 are SNHLY and FYNNEI. J gave up 12 bases and V 3 bases, and 3 bases lay outside the gene matches. There are 12 residues in the CDR3. The complete variable domain, with remaining parts taken from reference TRBV2 and TRBJ2-1, reads EPEVTQTPSHQVTQMGQEVILRCVPISNHLYFYWYRQILGQKVEFLVSFYNNEISEKSEIFDDQFSVERPDGSNFTLKIRSTKLEDSAMYFCASSDTSGRQFFGPGTRLTVL.

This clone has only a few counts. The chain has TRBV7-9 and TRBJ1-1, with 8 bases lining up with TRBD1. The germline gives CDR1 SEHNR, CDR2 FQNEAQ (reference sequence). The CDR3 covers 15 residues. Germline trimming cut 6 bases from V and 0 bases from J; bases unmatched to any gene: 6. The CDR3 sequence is CASRNRTGLNTEAFF. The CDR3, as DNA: TGTGCCAGCAGGAACCGGACAGGGCTGAACACTGAAGCTTTCTTT.

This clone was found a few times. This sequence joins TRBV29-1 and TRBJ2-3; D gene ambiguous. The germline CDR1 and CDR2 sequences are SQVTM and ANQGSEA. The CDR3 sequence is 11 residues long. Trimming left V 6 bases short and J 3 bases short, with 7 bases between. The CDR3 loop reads CSVGKTDTQYF. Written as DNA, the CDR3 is TGCAGCGTGGGCAAGACAGATACGCAGTATTTT.

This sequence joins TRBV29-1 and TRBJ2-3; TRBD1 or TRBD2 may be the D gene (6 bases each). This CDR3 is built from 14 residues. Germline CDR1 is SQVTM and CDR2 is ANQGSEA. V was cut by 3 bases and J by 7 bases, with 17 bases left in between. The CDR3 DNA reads TGCAGCGTTGAGGGGGGCGCGCTAAGAAATACGCAGTATTTT. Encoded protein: CSVEGGALRNTQYF.

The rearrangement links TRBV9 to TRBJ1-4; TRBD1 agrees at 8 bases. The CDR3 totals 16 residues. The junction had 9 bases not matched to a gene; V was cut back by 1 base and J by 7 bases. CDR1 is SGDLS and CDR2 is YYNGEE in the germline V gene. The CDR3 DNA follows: TGTGCCAGCAGCGTAACATCCAGGGGGCCAGTTGAAAAACTGTTTTTT. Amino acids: CASSVTSRGPVEKLFF.

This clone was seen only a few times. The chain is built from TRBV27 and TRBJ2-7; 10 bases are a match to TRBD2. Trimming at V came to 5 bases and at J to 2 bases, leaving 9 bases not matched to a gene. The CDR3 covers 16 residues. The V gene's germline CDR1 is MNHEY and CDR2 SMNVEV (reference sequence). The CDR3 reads CASSISLAGKPYEQYF. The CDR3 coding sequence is TGTGCCAGCAGTATTTCACTAGCGGGAAAACCCTACGAGCAGTACTTC.

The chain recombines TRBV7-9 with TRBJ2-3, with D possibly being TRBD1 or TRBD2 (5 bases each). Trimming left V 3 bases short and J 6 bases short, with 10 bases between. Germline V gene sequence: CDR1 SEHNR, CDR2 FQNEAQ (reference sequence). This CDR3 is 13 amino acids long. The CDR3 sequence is CASSFGTADTQYF. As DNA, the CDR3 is TGTGCCAGCAGCTTCGGGACCGCTGATACGCAGTATTTT. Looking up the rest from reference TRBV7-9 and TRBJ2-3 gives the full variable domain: DTGVSQNPRHKITKRGQNVTFRCDPISEHNRLYWYRQTLGQGPEFLTYFQNEAQLEKSRLLSDRFSAERPKGSFSTLEIQRTEQGDSAMYLCASSFGTADTQYFGPGTRLTVL.

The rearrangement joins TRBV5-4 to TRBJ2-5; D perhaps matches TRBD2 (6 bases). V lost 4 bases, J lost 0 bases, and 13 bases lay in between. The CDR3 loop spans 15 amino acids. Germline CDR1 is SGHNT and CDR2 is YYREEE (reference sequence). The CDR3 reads CASSLGLGNQETQYF. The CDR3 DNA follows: TGTGCCAGCAGCCTGGGACTGGGGAACCAAGAGACCCAGTACTTC. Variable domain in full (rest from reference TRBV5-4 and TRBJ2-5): ETGVTQSPTHLIKTRGQQVTLRCSSQSGHNTVSWYQQALGQGPQFIFQYYREEENGRGNFPPRFSGLQFPNYSSELNVNALELDDSALYLCASSLGLGNQETQYFGPGTRLLVL.

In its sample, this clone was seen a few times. The CDR3 reads CASNGNSGVQETQYF. Here the CDR3 DNA reads TGTGCCAGCAACGGGAATAGCGGGGTCCAAGAGACCCAGTACTTC. The V and J genes are TRBV9 and TRBJ2-5; 8 nucleotides agree with TRBD2. V lost 6 bases to trimming and J lost 1 base; unmatched junction nucleotides: 8. The CDR3 spans 15 residues. Germline CDR1 reads SGDLS; CDR2 reads YYNGEE.